The 17 T cell receptor beta chains below were found in one sample sequenced in a study of T cell repertoires in cytomegalovirus infection. These receptors are not linked to any known antigen. Via MiXCR, TCRdb re-called the reads, giving one row per CDR3 protein. The sample includes around 300,000 distinct CDR3 sequences, 20% to 25% seen only once; the top ten take approximately 20%. The sample in question was cultured PBMCs, obtained from culture after CMV antigen stimulation. Receptors were obtained from a human donor in good health (CMV status not recorded). Some clones in this sample may be carry-over from other donors' samples.

This clonotype was found many times. The rearrangement joins TRBV19 to TRBJ2-1; the D gene is possibly TRBD1 (5 bases). Germline CDR1 LNHDA, CDR2 SQIVND (reference sequence). This CDR3 has 15 residues. With 3 bases removed from V and 8 bases from J, the gap between germline ends came to 17 bases. CDR3: CASSIGAASNDEQFF. CDR3 nucleotide sequence: TGTGCCAGTAGTATTGGGGCCGCCTCTAACGATGAGCAGTTCTTC.

This clonotype has more than one count but fewer than ten. The rearrangement links TRBV9 to TRBJ2-1; 8 positions match TRBD2. The V gene's germline CDR1 is SGDLS and CDR2 YYNGEE. This CDR3 contains 17 residues. V was pared by 3 bases and J by 1 base, with 9 bases of the junction left unmatched. The CDR3 reads CASSERVSGISYNEQFF. The DNA of the CDR3 is TGTGCCAGCAGCGAACGGGTTAGCGGGATATCCTACAATGAGCAGTTCTTC. The whole variable domain, filled in from reference TRBV9 and TRBJ2-1, reads DSGVTQTPKHLITATGQRVTLRCSPRSGDLSVYWYQQSLDQGLQFLIQYYNGEERAKGNILERFSAQQFPDLHSELNLSSLELGDSALYFCASSERVSGISYNEQFFGPGTRLTVL.

This clonotype was detected a few times. This rearrangement joins TRBV7-2 to TRBJ1-5; no clear D gene. CDR3 length: 14 amino acids. Germline V CDR1 and CDR2: SGHTA, FQGNSA. Trimming removed 4 bases from V and 1 base from J, with 8 bases in between. CDR3 sequence reads: CASSSPPSNQPQHF. The CDR3 region has the DNA TGTGCCAGCAGCTCCCCGCCGAGCAATCAGCCCCAGCATTTT.

To note about this clonotype: This could be a read error, since a much larger clone is one nucleotide away. This chain connects TRBV2 to TRBJ2-1, with no clear D. The germline gives CDR1 SNHLY, CDR2 FYNNEI. The V gene lost 2 bases and the J gene lost 7 bases, with 9 bases spanning the gap. This CDR3 comprises 13 residues. CDR3 region: CASSETRFNEQFF. The CDR3 nucleotides read TGTGCCAGCAGTGAAACGAGGTTTAATGAGCAGTTCTTC.

In this sample, this clonotype turned up a few times. This rearrangement joins TRBV12-3 or TRBV12-4 to TRBJ1-1; D is possibly TRBD1 (5 bases). V dropped 8 bases and J dropped 1 base, with 17 bases sitting between them. The CDR3 spans 15 residues. This chain's CDR3 is CASSVRGSGNTEAFF. The DNA for the CDR3 is TGTGCCAGCTCCGTCCGGGGGTCGGGGAACACTGAAGCTTTCTTT.

This clonotype was recorded many times. The rearrangement uses TRBV7-2 and TRBJ1-3; D gene unclear. V dropped 7 bases and J dropped 4 bases, with 17 bases sitting between them. The CDR3 contains 15 residues. Germline V gives CDR1 SGHTA, CDR2 FQGNSA. In DNA, the CDR3 is TGTGCCAGCACTTTCCCCAACCGTGGAGGAAACACCATATATTTT. Its translation: CASTFPNRGGNTIYF.

The chain links TRBV2 to TRBJ1-2, with D perhaps TRBD1 (6 bases). CDR1 is SNHLY, CDR2 FYNNEI, per germline. The CDR3 has 13 residues. V dropped 7 bases and J dropped 6 bases, with 15 bases sitting between them. The CDR3 loop reads CASTVSGAHGYTF. Written as DNA, the CDR3 is TGTGCCAGCACGGTTTCGGGGGCTCATGGCTACACCTTC. The entire variable domain, with the rest obtained from reference TRBV2 and TRBJ1-2, is as follows: EPEVTQTPSHQVTQMGQEVILRCVPISNHLYFYWYRQILGQKVEFLVSFYNNEISEKSEIFDDQFSVERPDGSNFTLKIRSTKLEDSAMYFCASTVSGAHGYTFGSGTRLTVV.

In regard to this clonotype: Mismatch with germline at one junction end may stem from a read error. J is TRBJ2-5 and V is TRBV7-2, with 7 bases lining up with TRBD1. The CDR3 length is 15 residues. Germline CDR1 is SGHTA and CDR2 is FQGNSA. CDR3 sequence reads: CVSSLGGGNQETQYF. The CDR3 DNA reads as TGTGTCAGCAGCTTAGGGGGCGGAAACCAAGAGACCCAGTACTTC.

This clonotype came up many times. The CDR3 spells CASTSWGYSNYGYTF. Here the CDR3 DNA reads TGTGCCAGCACTAGCTGGGGGTATTCTAACTATGGCTACACCTTC. This chain uses TRBV12-3 or TRBV12-4 with TRBJ1-2, with D possibly TRBD1 on 5 matching bases. Trimming left V 7 bases short and J 0 bases short, with 15 bases between. CDR3 length equals 15 residues.

This clonotype was counted between two and nine times. The V call is TRBV4-1, the J call TRBJ1-5; D gene ambiguous. The V gene's germline CDR1 is MGHRA and CDR2 YSYEKL. Trimming left V 1 base short and J 1 base short, with 8 bases between. The CDR3 spans 15 residues. In DNA form, the CDR3 reads TGCGCCAGCAGCCAAGCCGGGCTGAGCAATCAGCCCCAGCATTTT. It codes for CASSQAGLSNQPQHF.

This clonotype came up many times. The V and J genes are TRBV7-2 and TRBJ1-5, with 7 bases fitting TRBD1. Per germline, CDR1 SGHTA and CDR2 FQGNSA. V gave up 1 base and J gave up 3 bases; unmatched junction bases: 18. This CDR3 is built from 20 residues. CDR3 loop: CASSLEVRMGQFWNNQPQHF. The DNA for the CDR3 is TGTGCCAGCAGCTTAGAAGTTAGGATGGGACAGTTTTGGAACAATCAGCCCCAGCATTTT. Full variable domain (rest looked up from reference TRBV7-2 and TRBJ1-5): GAGVSQSPSNKVTEKGKDVELRCDPISGHTALYWYRQSLGQGLEFLIYFQGNSAPDKSGLPSDRFSAERTGGSVSTLTIQRTQQEDSAVYLCASSLEVRMGQFWNNQPQHFGDGTRLSIL.

This clonotype has a handful of counts. This chain uses TRBV27 with TRBJ2-7; TRBD2 matches 15 bases. CDR1 is MNHEY and CDR2 is SMNVEV in the germline V gene (reference sequence). The ends lost 8 bases at V and 2 bases at J; junction bases unmatched: 13. The CDR3 totals 18 residues. The DNA for the CDR3 is TGTGCCAGCGGCCCATTGGGACTAGCGGGAGGAGGTACCTACGAGCAGTACGTC. Protein product: CASGPLGLAGGGTYEQYV.

This clonotype was seen many times. The chain has TRBV7-2 and TRBJ2-5; TRBD2 aligns across 12 bases. The V and J ends lost 4 bases and 10 bases, in that order; junction bases with no gene match: 7. From germline, CDR1 is SGHTA and CDR2 FQGNSA. The CDR3 covers 14 residues. This CDR3 is CASSSRASGRVQYF. The CDR3 region has the DNA TGTGCCAGCAGCTCCCGTGCTAGCGGGAGGGTCCAGTACTTC.

The V and J genes are TRBV24-1 and TRBJ2-3, with TRBD1 identical over 7 bases. The ends lost 7 bases at V and 2 bases at J; junction bases unmatched: 5. The germline V gene encodes CDR1 KGHDR and CDR2 SFDVKD. CDR3 size: 14 residues. The CDR3 here is CATRGTAYTDTQYF. Written as DNA, the CDR3 is TGTGCCACCAGGGGGACAGCTTACACAGATACGCAGTATTTT.

The chain links TRBV7-8 to TRBJ2-5; the D is unclear. The germline V gene encodes CDR1 SGHVS and CDR2 FQNEAQ. The CDR3 consists of 14 residues. Trimming stripped 0 bases from V and 1 base from J, with 6 bases between. The CDR3 DNA is TGTGCCAGCAGCTTAGCGTGGAGCCAAGAGACCCAGTACTTC. It encodes CASSLAWSQETQYF.

This clonotype was observed a handful of times. The J gene is TRBJ2-1, the V gene TRBV12-3 or TRBV12-4; the match to TRBD1 covers 7 bases. V lost 6 bases to trimming and J lost 0 bases; unmatched junction nucleotides: 11. CDR3 length equals 17 residues. The DNA for the CDR3 is TGTGCCAGCAGCCTGGAAGGGACAGTCAACTCCTACAATGAGCAGTTCTTC. Its translation is CASSLEGTVNSYNEQFF.

This clonotype was seen only once. The chain has TRBV5-4 and TRBJ2-1, with TRBD2 matching 7 bases. The V and J ends lost 4 bases and 7 bases, in that order; junction bases with no gene match: 14. The germline CDR1 and CDR2 sequences are SGHNT and YYREEE (reference sequence). This CDR3 has 16 amino acids. CDR3 nucleotide sequence: TGTGCCAGCAGCCGGGGGAGTCGGCTAGCGGAAAATGAGCAGTTCTTC. It encodes CASSRGSRLAENEQFF.